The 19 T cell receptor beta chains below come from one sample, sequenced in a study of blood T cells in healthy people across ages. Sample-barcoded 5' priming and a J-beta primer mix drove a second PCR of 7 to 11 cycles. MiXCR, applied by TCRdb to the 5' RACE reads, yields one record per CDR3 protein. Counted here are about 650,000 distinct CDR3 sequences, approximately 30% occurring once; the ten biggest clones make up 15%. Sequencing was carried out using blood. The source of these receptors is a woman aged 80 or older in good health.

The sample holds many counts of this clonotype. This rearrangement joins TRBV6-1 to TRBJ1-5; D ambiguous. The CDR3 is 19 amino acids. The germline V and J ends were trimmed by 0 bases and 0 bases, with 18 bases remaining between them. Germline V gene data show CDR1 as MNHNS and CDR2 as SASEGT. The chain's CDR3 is CASSEAPGRVLGSNQPQHF. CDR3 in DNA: TGTGCCAGCAGTGAAGCGCCCGGGAGGGTCTTAGGTAGCAATCAGCCCCAGCATTTT.

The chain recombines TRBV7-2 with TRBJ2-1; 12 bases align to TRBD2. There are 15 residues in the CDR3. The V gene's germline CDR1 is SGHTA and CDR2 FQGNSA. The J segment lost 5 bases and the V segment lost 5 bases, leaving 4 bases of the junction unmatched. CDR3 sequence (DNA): TGTGCCAGCAGCAAGACTAGCGGGGGAAACAATGAGCAGTTCTTC. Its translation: CASSKTSGGNNEQFF.

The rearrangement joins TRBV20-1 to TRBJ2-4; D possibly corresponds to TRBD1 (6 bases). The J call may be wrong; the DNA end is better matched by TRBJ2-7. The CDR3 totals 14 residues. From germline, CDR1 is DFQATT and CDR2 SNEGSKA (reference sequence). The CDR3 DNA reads TGCAGTGCTAGAGACGGAAACAGGGTTCACGAGCAGTACGTC. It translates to CSARDGNRVHEQYV.

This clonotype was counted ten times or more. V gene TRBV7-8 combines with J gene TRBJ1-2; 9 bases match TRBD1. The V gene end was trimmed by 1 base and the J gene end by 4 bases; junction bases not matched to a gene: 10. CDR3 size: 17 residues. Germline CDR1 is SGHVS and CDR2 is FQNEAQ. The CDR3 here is CASSLVTGGDLGYGYTF. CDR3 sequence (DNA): TGTGCCAGCAGCTTAGTGACAGGGGGGGATCTAGGCTATGGCTACACCTTC.

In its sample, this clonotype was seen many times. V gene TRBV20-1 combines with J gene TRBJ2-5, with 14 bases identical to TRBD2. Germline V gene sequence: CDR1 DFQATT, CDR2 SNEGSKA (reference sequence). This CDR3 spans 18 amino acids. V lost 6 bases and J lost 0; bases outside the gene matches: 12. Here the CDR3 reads CSATPGLAGDWYQETQYF. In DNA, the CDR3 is TGCAGTGCGACACCGGGACTAGCGGGGGATTGGTACCAAGAGACCCAGTACTTC.

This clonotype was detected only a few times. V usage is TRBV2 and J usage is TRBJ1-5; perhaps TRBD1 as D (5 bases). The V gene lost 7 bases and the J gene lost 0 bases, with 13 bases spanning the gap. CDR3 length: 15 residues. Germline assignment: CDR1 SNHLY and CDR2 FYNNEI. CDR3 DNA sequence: TGTGCCAGCACGGAGGGGATAGATAGCAATCAGCCCCAGCATTTT. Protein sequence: CASTEGIDSNQPQHF.

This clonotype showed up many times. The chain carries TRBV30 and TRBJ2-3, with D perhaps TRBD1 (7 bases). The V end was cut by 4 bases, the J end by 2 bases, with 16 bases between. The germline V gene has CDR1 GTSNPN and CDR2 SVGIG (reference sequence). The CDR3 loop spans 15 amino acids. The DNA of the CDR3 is TGTGCCTGGACGCAGGCAGGGGGGCCCACAGATACGCAGTATTTT. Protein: CAWTQAGGPTDTQYF.

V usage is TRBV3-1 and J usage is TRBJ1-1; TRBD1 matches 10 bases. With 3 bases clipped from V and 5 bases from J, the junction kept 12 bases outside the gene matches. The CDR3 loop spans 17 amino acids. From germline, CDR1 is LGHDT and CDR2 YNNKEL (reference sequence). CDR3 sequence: CASSQKPGTGVGTEAFF. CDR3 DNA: TGTGCCAGCAGCCAGAAGCCGGGGACAGGGGTAGGTACTGAAGCTTTCTTT.

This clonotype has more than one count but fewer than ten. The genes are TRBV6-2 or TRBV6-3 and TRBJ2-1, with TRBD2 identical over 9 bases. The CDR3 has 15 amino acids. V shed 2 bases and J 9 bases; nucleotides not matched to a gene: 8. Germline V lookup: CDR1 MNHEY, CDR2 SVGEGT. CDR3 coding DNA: TGTGCCAGCAGTTACGACACCGGGACTAGCAGTGAGCAGTTCTTC. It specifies CASSYDTGTSSEQFF.

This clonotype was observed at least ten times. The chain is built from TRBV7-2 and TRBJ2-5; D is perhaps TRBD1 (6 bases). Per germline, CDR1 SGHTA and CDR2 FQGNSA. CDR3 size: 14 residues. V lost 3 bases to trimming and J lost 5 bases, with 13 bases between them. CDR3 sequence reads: CASSFQQGWETQYF. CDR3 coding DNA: TGTGCCAGCAGCTTCCAACAGGGTTGGGAGACCCAGTACTTC.

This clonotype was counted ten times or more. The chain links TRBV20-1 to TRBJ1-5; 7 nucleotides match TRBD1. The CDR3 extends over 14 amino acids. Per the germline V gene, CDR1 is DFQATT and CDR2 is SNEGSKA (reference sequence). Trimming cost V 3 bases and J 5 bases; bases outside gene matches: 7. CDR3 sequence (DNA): TGCAGTGCTAGGCTGACAGGGAACTATCAGCCCCAGCATTTT. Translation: CSARLTGNYQPQHF.

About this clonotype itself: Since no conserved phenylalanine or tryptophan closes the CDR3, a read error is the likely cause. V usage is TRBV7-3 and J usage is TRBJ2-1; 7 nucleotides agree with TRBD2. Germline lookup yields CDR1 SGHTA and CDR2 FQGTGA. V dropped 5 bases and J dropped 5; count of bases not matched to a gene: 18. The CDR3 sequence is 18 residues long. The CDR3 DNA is TGTGCCAGCAGCCTCGGGCTAGCGGCGCGTCCAAGGGACAATGAGCAGTTCTTA. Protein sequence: CASSLGLAARPRDNEQFL.

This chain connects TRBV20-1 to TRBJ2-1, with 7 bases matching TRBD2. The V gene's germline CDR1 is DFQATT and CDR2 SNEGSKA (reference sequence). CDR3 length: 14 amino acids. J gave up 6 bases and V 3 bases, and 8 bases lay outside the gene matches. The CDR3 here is CSARDGGNINEQFF. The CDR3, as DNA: TGCAGTGCTAGGGACGGGGGGAACATCAATGAGCAGTTCTTC.

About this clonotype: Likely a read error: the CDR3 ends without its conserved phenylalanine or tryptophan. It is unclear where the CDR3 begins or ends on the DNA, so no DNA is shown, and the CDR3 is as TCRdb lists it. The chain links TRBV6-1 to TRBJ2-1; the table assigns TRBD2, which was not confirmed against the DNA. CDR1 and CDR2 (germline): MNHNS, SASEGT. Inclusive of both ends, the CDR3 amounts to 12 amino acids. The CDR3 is CASTGAYNEQSS.

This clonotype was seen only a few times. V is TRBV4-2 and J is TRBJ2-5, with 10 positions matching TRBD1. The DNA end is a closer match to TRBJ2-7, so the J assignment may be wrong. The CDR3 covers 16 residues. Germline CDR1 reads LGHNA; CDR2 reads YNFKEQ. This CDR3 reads CASSQEEETGGAEQYF. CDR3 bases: TGTGCCAGCAGCCAAGAAGAAGAGACAGGGGGCGCCGAGCAGTACTTC.

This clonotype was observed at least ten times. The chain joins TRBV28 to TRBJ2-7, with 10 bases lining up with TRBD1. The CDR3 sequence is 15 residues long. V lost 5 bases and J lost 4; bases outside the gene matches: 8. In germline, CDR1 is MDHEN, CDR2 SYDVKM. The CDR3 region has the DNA TGTGCCAGCAGTCCCTCCGGACAGGGGGGGTACGAGCAGTACTTC. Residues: CASSPSGQGGYEQYF.

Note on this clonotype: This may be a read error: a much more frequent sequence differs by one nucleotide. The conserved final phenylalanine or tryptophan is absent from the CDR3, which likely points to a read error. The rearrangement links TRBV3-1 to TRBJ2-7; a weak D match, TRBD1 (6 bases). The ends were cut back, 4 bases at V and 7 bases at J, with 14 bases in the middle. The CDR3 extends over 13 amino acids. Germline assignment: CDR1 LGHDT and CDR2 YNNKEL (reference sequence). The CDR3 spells CASSPPGVLEQYC. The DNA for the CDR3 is TGTGCCAGCAGCCCTCCAGGGGTCTTAGAGCAGTACTGC.

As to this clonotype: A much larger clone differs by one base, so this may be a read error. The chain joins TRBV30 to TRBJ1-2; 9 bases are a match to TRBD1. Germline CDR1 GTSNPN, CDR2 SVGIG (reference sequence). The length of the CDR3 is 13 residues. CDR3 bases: TGTGCCTGGAGGGGACAGGGAAACTATGGCCACACCTTC. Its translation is CAWRGQGNYGHTF.

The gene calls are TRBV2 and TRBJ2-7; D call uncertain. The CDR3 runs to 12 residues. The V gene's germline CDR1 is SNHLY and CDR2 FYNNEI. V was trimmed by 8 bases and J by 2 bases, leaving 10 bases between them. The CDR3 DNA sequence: TGTGCCAGCCTCCAGGATACCTACGAGCAGTACTTC. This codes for CASLQDTYEQYF. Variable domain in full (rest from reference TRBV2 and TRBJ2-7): EPEVTQTPSHQVTQMGQEVILRCVPISNHLYFYWYRQILGQKVEFLVSFYNNEISEKSEIFDDQFSVERPDGSNFTLKIRSTKLEDSAMYFCASLQDTYEQYFGPGTRLTVT.